These 5 T cell receptor beta chains were sequenced from one sample in a study of blood T cells in healthy people across ages. A second about 6 to 12 cycle PCR used barcoded and J-beta primers. One entry per CDR3 protein results from TCRdb running MiXCR on the 5' RACE reads. The sample shows approximately 2,000,000 distinct CDR3 sequences, approximately 39% of them seen only once. Material for sequencing was blood. The receptors derive from a human donor in good health.

The V call is TRBV7-2, the J call TRBJ2-2; no firm D call. The CDR3 totals 14 residues. The germline gives CDR1 SGHTA, CDR2 FQGNSA. The ends were cut back, 5 bases at V and 1 base at J, with 8 bases in the middle. The CDR3 is CASSPRWNTGELFF. The CDR3 DNA reads as TGTGCCAGCAGCCCCCGGTGGAACACCGGGGAGCTGTTTTTT.

This clonotype has a handful of counts. This chain uses TRBV2 with TRBJ2-5; D perhaps matches TRBD2 (5 bases). The V gene's germline CDR1 is SNHLY and CDR2 FYNNEI. CDR3 length: 14 amino acids. Trimming shortened V by 8 bases and J by 4 bases, and 17 bases separated the two germline ends. The CDR3 protein is CASSVERNSETQYF. CDR3 coding DNA: TGTGCCAGCTCCGTTGAGCGGAACTCAGAGACCCAGTACTTC.

This clonotype appeared a few times. V usage is TRBV5-6 and J usage is TRBJ2-5; TRBD2 matches at 9 bases. CDR1 is SGHDT and CDR2 is YYEEEE in the germline V gene. J lost 5 bases, V lost 4 bases, and 9 bases had no gene match. The CDR3 is made up of 15 amino acids. In DNA, the CDR3 is TGTGCCAGCAGCGTCCGCGGGGGGGCCGCGGAGACCCAGTACTTC. This encodes CASSVRGGAAETQYF. Supplemented by reference TRBV5-6 and TRBJ2-5, the full variable domain reads DAGVTQSPTHLIKTRGQQVTLRCSPKSGHDTVSWYQQALGQGPQFIFQYYEEEERQRGNFPDRFSGHQFPNYSSELNVNALLLGDSALYLCASSVRGGAAETQYFGPGTRLLVL.

Many counts were recorded for this clonotype. Germline and junction disagree at one end, which may indicate a read error. The CDR3 nucleotides are TGTGCCAGCAGCTCTGGGGGCACAGATACGCAGTATTTT. Its translation is CASSSGGTDTQYF. This chain connects TRBV5-1 to TRBJ2-3; D gene unclear. This CDR3 comprises 13 residues. CDR1 is SGHRS and CDR2 is YFSETQ in the germline V gene.

This clonotype was detected many times. The gene calls are TRBV29-1 and TRBJ2-5; 14 nucleotides align to TRBD2. Germline V gene lookup returns CDR1 SQVTM and CDR2 ANQGSEA. The CDR3 runs to 15 residues. V was clipped by 6 bases and J by 0 bases; unmatched bases: 3. As DNA, the CDR3 is TGCAGCGTCGGGACTAGCGGGGGCTACCAAGAGACCCAGTACTTC. Translated: CSVGTSGGYQETQYF.